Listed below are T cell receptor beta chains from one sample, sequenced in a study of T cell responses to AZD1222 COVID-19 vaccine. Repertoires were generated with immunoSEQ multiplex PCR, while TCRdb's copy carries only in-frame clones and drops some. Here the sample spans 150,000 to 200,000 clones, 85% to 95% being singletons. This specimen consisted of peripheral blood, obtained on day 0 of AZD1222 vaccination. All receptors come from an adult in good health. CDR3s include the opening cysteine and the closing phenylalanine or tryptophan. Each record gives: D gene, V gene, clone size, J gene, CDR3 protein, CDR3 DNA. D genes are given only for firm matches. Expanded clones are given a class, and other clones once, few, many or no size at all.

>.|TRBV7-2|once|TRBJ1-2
CASTRHGEGSYGYTF
TGTGCCAGCACCCGGCATGGAGAAGGGAGCTATGGCTACACCTTC
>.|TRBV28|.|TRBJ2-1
CASSLFRSSYNEQFF
TGTGCCAGCAGTTTATTTAGGAGCTCCTACAATGAGCAGTTCTTC
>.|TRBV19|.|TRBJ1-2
CASSNPSRGGYTF
TGTGCCAGTAGTAATCCGAGTCGTGGAGGCTACACCTTC
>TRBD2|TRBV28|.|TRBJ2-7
CASVNGRRTYEQYF
TGTGCCAGCGTGAACGGGAGGCGAACCTACGAGCAGTACTTC
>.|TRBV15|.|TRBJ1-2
CATSTREDKDGYTF
TGTGCCACCAGCACACGTGAAGACAAGGATGGCTACACCTTC
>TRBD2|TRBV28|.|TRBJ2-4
CASSPRSGEGGGKNIQYF
TGTGCCAGCAGTCCACGGAGCGGGGAAGGAGGTGGCAAAAACATTCAGTACTTC
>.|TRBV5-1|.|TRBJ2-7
CASSSEALGGGYEQYF
TGCGCCAGCAGCTCCGAGGCTCTGGGAGGTGGCTACGAGCAGTACTTC
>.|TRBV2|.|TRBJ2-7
CASSVGRTYEQYF
TGTGCCAGCAGTGTAGGCAGAACCTACGAGCAGTACTTC
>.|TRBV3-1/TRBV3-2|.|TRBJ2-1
CASRNSGTQNEQFF
TGTGCCAGCAGAAATTCCGGGACCCAGAATGAGCAGTTCTTC
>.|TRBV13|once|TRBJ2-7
CASSLAPRAYEQYF
TGTGCCAGCAGCTTAGCACCGAGAGCCTACGAGCAGTACTTC
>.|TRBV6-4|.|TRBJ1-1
CASSDSSVSTEAFF
TGTGCCAGCAGTGACTCGTCGGTCAGCACTGAAGCTTTCTTT
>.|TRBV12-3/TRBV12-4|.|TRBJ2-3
CASSSGRGDTQYF
TGTGCCAGCAGCTCAGGACGGGGAGATACGCAGTATTTT
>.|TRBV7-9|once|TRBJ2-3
CASSPSDSPTDTQYF
TGTGCCAGCAGCCCCTCAGATAGCCCCACAGATACGCAGTATTTT
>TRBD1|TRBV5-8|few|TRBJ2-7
CASSLYRGSGVEQYF
TGTGCCAGCAGCTTATACAGGGGGTCCGGGGTCGAGCAGTACTTC
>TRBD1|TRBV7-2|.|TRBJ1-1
CASSLAGQPNTEAFF
TGTGCCAGCAGCTTAGCGGGACAGCCGAACACTGAAGCTTTCTTT
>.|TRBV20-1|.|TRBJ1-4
CSASPRRFNEKLFF
TGCAGTGCTAGTCCCCGGCGGTTTAATGAAAAACTGTTTTTT
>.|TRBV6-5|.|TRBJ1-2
CATKLGSRRREGYTF
TGTGCCACCAAGTTAGGGTCTAGAAGGAGGGAAGGCTACACCTTC
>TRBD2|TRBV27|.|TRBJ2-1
CASSLGTSGIGVAQFF
TGTGCCAGCAGTTTAGGGACTAGCGGGATAGGAGTTGCCCAGTTCTTC
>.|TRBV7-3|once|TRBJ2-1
CASSLTGPKSYEQFF
TGTGCCAGCAGCTTAACTGGACCCAAGAGCTATGAGCAGTTCTTC
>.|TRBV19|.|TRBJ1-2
CASSTLSVPGTYGYTF
TGTGCCAGTAGTACCTTGAGCGTGCCAGGAACTTATGGCTACACCTTC
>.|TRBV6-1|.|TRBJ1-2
CASSDSRQKLYGYTF
TGTGCCAGCAGTGATAGTCGCCAGAAACTGTATGGCTACACCTTC
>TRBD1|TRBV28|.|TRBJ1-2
CASSLSPTGGGGYTF
TGTGCCAGCAGTTTATCCCCAACAGGGGGCGGCGGCTACACCTTC
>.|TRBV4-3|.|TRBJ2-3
CASSQVDPDTQYF
TGCGCCAGCAGCCAAGTCGACCCAGATACGCAGTATTTT
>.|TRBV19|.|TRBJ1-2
CASRQVNYGYTF
TGTGCCAGTAGGCAGGTTAACTATGGCTACACCTTC
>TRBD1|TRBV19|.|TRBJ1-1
CASSMDRVGTEAFF
TGTGCCAGTAGCATGGACAGGGTGGGCACTGAAGCTTTCTTT
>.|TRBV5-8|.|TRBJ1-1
CASSLNGGTEAFF
TGTGCCAGCAGCTTGAATGGGGGCACTGAAGCTTTCTTT
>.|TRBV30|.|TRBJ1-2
CAWDSRGYGYTF
TGTGCCTGGGACAGCAGAGGTTATGGCTACACCTTC
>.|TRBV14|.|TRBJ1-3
CASSHQKLGNTIYF
TGTGCCAGCAGCCATCAAAAGCTCGGAAACACCATATATTTT
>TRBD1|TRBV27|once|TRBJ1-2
CASSSTGQVLGYTF
TGTGCCAGCAGTTCCACGGGACAGGTCCTTGGCTACACCTTC
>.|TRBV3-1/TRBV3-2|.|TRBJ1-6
CASSQDTGPTTSPLHF
TGTGCCAGCAGCCAAGACACAGGCCCTACAACTTCACCCCTCCACTTT
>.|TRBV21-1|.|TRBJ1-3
CASILNRAGNTIYF
TGTGCCAGCATCCTAAACAGAGCTGGAAACACCATATATTTT
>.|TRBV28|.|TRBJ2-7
CASSLSTTYEQYF
TGTGCCAGCAGTTTATCTACGACCTACGAGCAGTACTTC
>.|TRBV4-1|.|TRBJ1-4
CASSPLGGRIEKLFF
TGCGCCAGCAGCCCCCTGGGTGGCCGGATCGAAAAACTGTTTTTT
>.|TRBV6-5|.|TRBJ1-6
CASRRSQNHNSPLHF
TGTGCCAGCAGAAGGTCACAGAATCATAATTCACCCCTCCACTTT
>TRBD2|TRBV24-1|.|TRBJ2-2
CATSDTSGRSTGELFF
TGTGCCACCAGTGACACAAGCGGGAGGAGCACCGGGGAGCTGTTTTTT
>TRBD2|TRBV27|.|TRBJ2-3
CASSSWGLAGTDTQYF
TGTGCCAGCAGTTCCTGGGGACTAGCGGGAACAGATACGCAGTATTTT
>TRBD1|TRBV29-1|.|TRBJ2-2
CSAQTGGSGELFF
TGCAGCGCACAGACAGGGGGCTCCGGGGAGCTGTTTTTT
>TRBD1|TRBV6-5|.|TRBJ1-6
CASSRDRNSPLHF
TGTGCCAGCAGCCGGGACAGGAATTCACCCCTCCACTTT
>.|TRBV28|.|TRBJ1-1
CASSPTGLRTEAFF
TGTGCCAGCAGTCCAACAGGGTTGCGCACTGAAGCTTTCTTT
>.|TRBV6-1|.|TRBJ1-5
CASSEEGLRGSNQPQHF
TGTGCCAGCAGTGAAGAGGGTTTGCGGGGTAGTAATCAGCCCCAGCATTTT
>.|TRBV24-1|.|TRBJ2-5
CATSDTRGAQETQYF
TGTGCCACCAGTGATACCCGGGGGGCGCAAGAGACCCAGTACTTC
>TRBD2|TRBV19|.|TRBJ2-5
CASSNPREGFQETQYF
TGTGCCAGTAGTAACCCTAGGGAGGGGTTCCAAGAGACCCAGTACTTC